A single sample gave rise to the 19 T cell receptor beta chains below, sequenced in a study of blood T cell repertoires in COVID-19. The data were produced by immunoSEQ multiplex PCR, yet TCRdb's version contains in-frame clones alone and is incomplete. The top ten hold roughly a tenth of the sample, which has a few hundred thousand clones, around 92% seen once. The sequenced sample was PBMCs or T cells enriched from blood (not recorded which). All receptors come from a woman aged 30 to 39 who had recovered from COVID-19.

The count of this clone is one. Here the CDR3 reads CASSLALEQGYEQYF. In DNA, the CDR3 is TGTGCCAGCAGCTTGGCCCTGGAACAGGGTTACGAGCAGTACTTC. The J gene is TRBJ2-7, the V gene TRBV5-6; D perhaps matches TRBD1 (6 bases). The CDR3 length is 15 residues. With 0 bases removed from V and 4 bases from J, the gap between germline ends came to 14 bases. Germline values: CDR1 SGHDT, CDR2 YYEEEE.

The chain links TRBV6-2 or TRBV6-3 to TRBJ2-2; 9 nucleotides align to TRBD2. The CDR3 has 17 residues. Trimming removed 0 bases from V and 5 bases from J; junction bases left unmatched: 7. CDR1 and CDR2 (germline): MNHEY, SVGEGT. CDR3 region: CASSYSFLAGLTGELFF. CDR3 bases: TGTGCCAGCAGTTACTCGTTCCTAGCGGGACTTACCGGGGAGCTGTTTTTT.

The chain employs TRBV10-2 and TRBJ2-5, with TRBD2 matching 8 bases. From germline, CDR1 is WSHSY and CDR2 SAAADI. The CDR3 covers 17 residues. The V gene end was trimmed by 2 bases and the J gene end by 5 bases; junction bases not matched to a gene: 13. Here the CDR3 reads CASSETRVAGYLETQYF. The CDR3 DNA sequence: TGCGCCAGCAGTGAGACGCGGGTAGCGGGATATTTGGAGACCCAGTACTTC.

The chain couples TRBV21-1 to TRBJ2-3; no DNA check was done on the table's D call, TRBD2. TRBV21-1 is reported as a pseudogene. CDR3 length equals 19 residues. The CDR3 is CASSRGGQLRPLSTDTQYF. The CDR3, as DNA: TGTGCCAGCAGCAGGGGGGGCCAATTACGACCACTCAGCACAGATACGCAGTATTTT.

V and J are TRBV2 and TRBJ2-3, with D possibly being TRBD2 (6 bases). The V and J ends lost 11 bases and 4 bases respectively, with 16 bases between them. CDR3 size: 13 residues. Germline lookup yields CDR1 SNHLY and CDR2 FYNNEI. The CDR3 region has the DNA TGTGCCTGGACGGAGGGCCGCTCAGATACGCAGTATTTT. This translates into CAWTEGRSDTQYF.

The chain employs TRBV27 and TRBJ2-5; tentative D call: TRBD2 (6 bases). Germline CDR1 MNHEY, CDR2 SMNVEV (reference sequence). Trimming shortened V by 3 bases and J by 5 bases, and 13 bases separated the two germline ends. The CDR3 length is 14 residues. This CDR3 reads CASSLVGGKETQYF. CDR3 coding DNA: TGTGCCAGCAGTTTGGTGGGAGGCAAGGAGACCCAGTACTTC.

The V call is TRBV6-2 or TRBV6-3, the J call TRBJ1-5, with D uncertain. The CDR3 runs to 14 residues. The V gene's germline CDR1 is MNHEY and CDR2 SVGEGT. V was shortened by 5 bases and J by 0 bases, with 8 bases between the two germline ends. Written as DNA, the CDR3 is TGTGCCAGCAGTAACAGTCGTAGCAATCAGCCCCAGCATTTT. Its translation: CASSNSRSNQPQHF.

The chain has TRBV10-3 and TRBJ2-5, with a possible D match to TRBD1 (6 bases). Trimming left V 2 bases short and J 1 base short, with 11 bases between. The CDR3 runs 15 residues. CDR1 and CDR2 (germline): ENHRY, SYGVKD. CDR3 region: CAISERSGAQETQYF. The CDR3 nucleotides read TGTGCCATCAGTGAGCGTTCAGGGGCCCAAGAGACCCAGTACTTC.

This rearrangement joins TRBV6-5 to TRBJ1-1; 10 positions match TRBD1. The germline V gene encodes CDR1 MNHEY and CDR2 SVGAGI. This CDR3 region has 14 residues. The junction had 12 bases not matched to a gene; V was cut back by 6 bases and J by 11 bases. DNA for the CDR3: TGTGCCAGCAGGAGGACAGGGGGTCCTGAGCGGGCTTTCTTT. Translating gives CASRRTGGPERAFF.

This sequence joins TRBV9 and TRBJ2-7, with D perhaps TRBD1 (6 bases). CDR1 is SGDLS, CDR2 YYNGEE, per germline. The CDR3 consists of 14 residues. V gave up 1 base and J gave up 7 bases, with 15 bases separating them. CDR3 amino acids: CASSVHQGLEEQYF. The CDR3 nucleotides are TGTGCCAGCAGCGTACATCAGGGGTTAGAGGAGCAGTACTTC.

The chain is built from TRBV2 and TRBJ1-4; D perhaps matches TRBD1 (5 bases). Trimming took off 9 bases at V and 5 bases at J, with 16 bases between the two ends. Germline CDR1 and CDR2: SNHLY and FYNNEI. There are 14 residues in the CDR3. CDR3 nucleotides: TGTGCCAGAAGGGGTGGGGCCCCGAATGAAAAACTGTTTTTT. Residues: CARRGGAPNEKLFF.

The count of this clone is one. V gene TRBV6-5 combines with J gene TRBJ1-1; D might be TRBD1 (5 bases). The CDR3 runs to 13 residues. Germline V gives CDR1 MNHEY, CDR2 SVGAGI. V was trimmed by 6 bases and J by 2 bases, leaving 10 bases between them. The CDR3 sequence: CASSLQGNTEAFF. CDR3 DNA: TGTGCCAGCAGCTTGCAGGGAAACACTGAAGCTTTCTTT.

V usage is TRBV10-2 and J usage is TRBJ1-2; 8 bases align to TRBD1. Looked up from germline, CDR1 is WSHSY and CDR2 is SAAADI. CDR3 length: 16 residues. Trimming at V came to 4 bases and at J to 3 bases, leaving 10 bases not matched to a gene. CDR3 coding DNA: TGCGCCAGCAGTGGACAGGGGACACGCACCGACTATGGCTACACCTTC. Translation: CASSGQGTRTDYGYTF.

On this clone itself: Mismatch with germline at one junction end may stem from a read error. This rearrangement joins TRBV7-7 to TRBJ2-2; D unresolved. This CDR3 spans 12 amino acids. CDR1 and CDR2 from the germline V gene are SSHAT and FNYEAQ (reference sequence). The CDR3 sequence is CASSPFTGELFF. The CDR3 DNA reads TGTGCTAGCAGCCCATTCACCGGGGAGCTGTTTTTT.

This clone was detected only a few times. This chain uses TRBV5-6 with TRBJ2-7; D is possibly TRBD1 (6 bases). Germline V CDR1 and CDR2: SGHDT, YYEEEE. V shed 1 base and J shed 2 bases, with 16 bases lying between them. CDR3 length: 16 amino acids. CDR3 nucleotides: TGTGCCAGCAGCTTGTGGACAGCACCTACACCCTACGAGCAGTACTTC. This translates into CASSLWTAPTPYEQYF.

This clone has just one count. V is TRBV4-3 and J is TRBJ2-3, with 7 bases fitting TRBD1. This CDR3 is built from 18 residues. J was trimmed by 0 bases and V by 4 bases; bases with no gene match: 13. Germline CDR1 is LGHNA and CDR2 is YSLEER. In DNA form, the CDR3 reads TGCGCCAGCAGCCCCGGGACAGCGAGCTTATCTAGCACAGATACGCAGTATTTT. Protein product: CASSPGTASLSSTDTQYF.

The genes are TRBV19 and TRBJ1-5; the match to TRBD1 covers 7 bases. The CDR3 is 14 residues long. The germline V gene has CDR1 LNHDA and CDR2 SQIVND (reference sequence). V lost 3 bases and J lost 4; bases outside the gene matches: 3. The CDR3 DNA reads TGTGCCAGTAGTATCAAGGGACAGAATCAGCCCCAGCATTTT. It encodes CASSIKGQNQPQHF. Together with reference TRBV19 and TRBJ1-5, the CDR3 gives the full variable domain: DGGITQSPKYLFRKEGQNVTLSCEQNLNHDAMYWYRQDPGQGLRLIYYSQIVNDFQKGDIAEGYSVSREKKESFPLTVTSAQKNPTAFYLCASSIKGQNQPQHFGDGTRLSIL.

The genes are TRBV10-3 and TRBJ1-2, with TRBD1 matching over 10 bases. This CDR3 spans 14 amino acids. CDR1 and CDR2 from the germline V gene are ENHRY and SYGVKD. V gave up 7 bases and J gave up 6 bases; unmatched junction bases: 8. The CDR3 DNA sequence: TGTGCCATCAACCCCCGGACAGGGGGTAATGGCTACACCTTC. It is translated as CAINPRTGGNGYTF.

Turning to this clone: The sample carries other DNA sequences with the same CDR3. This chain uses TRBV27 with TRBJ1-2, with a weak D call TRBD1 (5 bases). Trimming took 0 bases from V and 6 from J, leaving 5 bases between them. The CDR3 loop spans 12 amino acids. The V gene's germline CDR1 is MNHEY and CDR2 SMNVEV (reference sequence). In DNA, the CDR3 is TGTGCCAGCAGTTTATCAGGGGATGGCTACACCTTC. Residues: CASSLSGDGYTF.